The 5 T cell receptor beta chains listed next were all sequenced from one sample in a study of T cells in Graves' hyperthyroidism and ophthalmopathy. TCR beta CDR3 region amplification was performed from RNA transcripts. HTBI primers drove first-round RT-PCR of the TCR CDR3. TCRdb re-analysed the multiplex PCR reads in MiXCR, keeping a single row per CDR3 protein. The sample carries approximately 400,000 distinct CDR3 sequences, approximately 15% recorded once. The sample comprised blood. Receptors were obtained from a woman aged 18 to 35 with Graves' hyperthyroidism.

Only one count was recorded for this clonotype. Possible read error: a much larger clone is one base away. J is TRBJ1-5 and V is TRBV28; D is perhaps TRBD1 (6 bases). CDR3 length: 13 residues. CDR1 is MDHEN and CDR2 is SYDVKM in the germline V gene. The CDR3 DNA follows: TGTACCAGCAGTATTAGGGGGATTCAGCCCCAGCATTTT. Translation gives CTSSIRGIQPQHF. The complete variable domain, with remaining parts taken from reference TRBV28 and TRBJ1-5, reads DVKVTQSSRYLVKRTGEKVFLECVQDMDHENMFWYRQDPGLGLRLIYFSYDVKMKEKGDIPEGYSVSREKKERFSLILESASTNQTSMYLCTSSIRGIQPQHFGDGTRLSIL.

This clonotype was recorded many times. The rearrangement joins TRBV20-1 to TRBJ1-5, with D uncertain. This CDR3 is built from 12 residues. The V and J ends lost 6 bases and 7 bases respectively, with 13 bases between them. Germline V gene sequence: CDR1 DFQATT, CDR2 SNEGSKA (reference sequence). The chain's CDR3 is CSALDANQPQHF. The CDR3 DNA reads TGCAGTGCCCTTGATGCCAACCAGCCCCAGCATTTT.

This clonotype was counted at least ten times. In DNA, the CDR3 is TGTGCCAGCAGCCAACCGGACAGCTTCTACAATGAGCAGTTCTTC. Translation: CASSQPDSFYNEQFF. This rearrangement joins TRBV3-1 to TRBJ2-1, with a tentative D call TRBD1 (6 bases). Germline loops: CDR1 LGHDT, CDR2 YNNKEL (reference sequence). The CDR3 runs 15 residues. The V gene lost 2 bases and the J gene lost 3 bases, with 11 bases spanning the gap.

The V call is TRBV11-1, the J call TRBJ2-7; 7 bases map to TRBD1. V lost 5 bases, J lost 5 bases, and 9 bases stayed unmatched. Germline-derived CDR1 and CDR2 are SGHAT and FQDESV (reference sequence). This CDR3 is built from 14 residues. DNA of the CDR3: TGTGCCAGCAGCCACGACCCACAGGGGAACGAGCAGTACTTC. Translating it yields CASSHDPQGNEQYF.

The table lists this clonotype with many counts. The J gene is TRBJ1-4, the V gene TRBV12-3 or TRBV12-4; D gene unclear. CDR3 size: 14 residues. V lost 3 bases to trimming and J lost 6 bases, with 11 bases between them. The CDR3 DNA reads as TGTGCCAGCAGTTTTGACGGGGTCTATGAAAAACTGTTTTTT. This codes for CASSFDGVYEKLFF.